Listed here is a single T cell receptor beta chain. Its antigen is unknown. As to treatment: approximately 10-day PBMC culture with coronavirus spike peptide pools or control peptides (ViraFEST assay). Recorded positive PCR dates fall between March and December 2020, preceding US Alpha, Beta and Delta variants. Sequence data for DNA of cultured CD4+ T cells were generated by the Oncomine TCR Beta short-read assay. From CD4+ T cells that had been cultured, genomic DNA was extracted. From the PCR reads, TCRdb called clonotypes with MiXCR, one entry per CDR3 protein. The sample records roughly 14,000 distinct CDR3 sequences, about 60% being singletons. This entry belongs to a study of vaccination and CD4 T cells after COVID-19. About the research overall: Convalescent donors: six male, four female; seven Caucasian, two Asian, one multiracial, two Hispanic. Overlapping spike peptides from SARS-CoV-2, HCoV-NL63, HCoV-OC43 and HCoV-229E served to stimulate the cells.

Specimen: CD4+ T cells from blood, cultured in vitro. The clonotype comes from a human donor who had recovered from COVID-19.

CDR3 sequence (DNA): TGTGCCAGCAGCTTAACGGCTAGCGACAATGAGCAGTTCTTC. It codes for CASSLTASDNEQFF. V usage is TRBV7-9 and J usage is TRBJ2-1, with a possible D match to TRBD2 (6 bases). The CDR3 spans 14 residues. Trimming took off 2 bases at V and 5 bases at J, with 10 bases between the two ends. Germline CDR1 is SEHNR and CDR2 is FQNEAQ (reference sequence). Combining the CDR3 with reference TRBV7-9 and TRBJ2-1 gives the whole variable domain DTGVSQNPRHKITKRGQNVTFRCDPISEHNRLYWYRQTLGQGPEFLTYFQNEAQLEKSRLLSDRFSAERPKGSFSTLEIQRTEQGDSAMYLCASSLTASDNEQFFGPGTRLTVL.